Shown below are 3 T cell receptor beta chains from a single sample sequenced in a study of cytomegalovirus exposure and HLA in healthy donors. Sequencing used immunoSEQ multiplex PCR; TCRdb keeps in-frame clones, though not all of them. Here the sample spans around 240,000 clones, almost 90% being singletons. The sample consisted of PBMCs. The receptors shown here come from a woman aged 18-29 years in good health and CMV-seronegative.

V gene TRBV4-3 combines with J gene TRBJ1-2; D unresolved. The germline CDR1 and CDR2 sequences are LGHNA and YSLEER. Trimming removed 0 bases from V and 3 bases from J, with 11 bases in between. The length of the CDR3 is 15 residues. The CDR3 coding sequence is TGCGCCAGCAGCCAAGATCGGAGGGAATACTATGGCTACACCTTC. This codes for CASSQDRREYYGYTF.

J is TRBJ1-6 and V is TRBV18; 9 bases fit TRBD1. Germline CDR1 KGHSH, CDR2 LQKENI. V lost 2 bases to trimming and J lost 10 bases; unmatched junction nucleotides: 3. The CDR3 covers 14 residues. The CDR3 nucleotides are TGTGCCAGCTCACCAGACAGGGGGTGGTCACCCCTCCACTTT. It specifies CASSPDRGWSPLHF.

The chain joins TRBV7-6 to TRBJ1-4, with D perhaps matching TRBD1 (6 bases). CDR3 length: 18 amino acids. The germline gives CDR1 SGHVS, CDR2 FNYEAQ. V lost 5 bases and J 2 bases, leaving 21 bases between the germline ends. The DNA of the CDR3 is TGTGCCAGCAGCCTAAATCCACAGGGTCTGGGGACTAATGAAAAACTGTTTTTT. Translating gives CASSLNPQGLGTNEKLFF.